The 3 T cell receptor beta chains presented below share a single source sample, sequenced in a study of tumor and adjacent non-tumor tissue in lung cancer. Three rounds of nested PCR, following a modified ARM-PCR protocol, produced the TCRbeta library. Using its own MiXCR run on the multiplex PCR reads, TCRdb lists one record per CDR3 protein. The sample carries roughly 67,000 distinct CDR3 sequences, 75% to 85% recorded once. RNA was extracted from bulk tissue without any cell sorting. More than 3 cm separated this lung sample from the edge of the tumor. Sequencing was done on a sample of distant non-tumor lung tissue. These receptors were collected from a man aged 55 to 70 with non-small cell lung cancer.

Details on this clonotype: Mismatch with germline at one junction end may stem from a read error. This sequence joins TRBV20-1 and TRBJ1-6; 7 bases align to TRBD1. The germline V gene encodes CDR1 DFQATT and CDR2 SNEGSKA (reference sequence). The CDR3 runs to 14 residues. Here the CDR3 reads CIAPPGQLNSPLRF. The CDR3, as DNA: TGCATTGCTCCCCCGGGACAGTTGAATTCACCCCTCCGCTTT.

This clonotype was counted between two and nine times. The germline gene is not matched at one end of the junction; a read error may be the cause. The rearrangement links TRBV10-2 to TRBJ2-1, with D maybe TRBD2 (7 bases). Looked up from germline, CDR1 is WSHSY and CDR2 is SAAADI. The CDR3 consists of 15 residues. The CDR3 region is CAISESKGEGNEQFF. CDR3 nucleotide sequence: TGCGCCATCAGTGAGTCGAAGGGGGAGGGTAATGAGCAATTCTTC.

Concerning this clonotype: At one end, the junction sequence differs from germline, possibly due to a read error. The gene calls are TRBV4-2 and TRBJ1-2; 8 bases agree with TRBD1. The CDR3 runs to 14 residues. The germline gives CDR1 LGHNA, CDR2 YNFKEQ. The chain's CDR3 is CTSSQDQGAGGYTF. As DNA, the CDR3 is TGTACCAGCAGCCAAGATCAGGGGGCAGGTGGCTACACCTTC.